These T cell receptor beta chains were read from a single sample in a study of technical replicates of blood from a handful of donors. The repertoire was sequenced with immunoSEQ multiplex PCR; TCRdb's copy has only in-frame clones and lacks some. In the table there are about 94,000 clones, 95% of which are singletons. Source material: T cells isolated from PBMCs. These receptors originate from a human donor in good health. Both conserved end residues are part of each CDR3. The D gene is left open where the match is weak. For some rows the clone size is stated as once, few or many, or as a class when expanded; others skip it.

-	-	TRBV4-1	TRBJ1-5	CASSQPARGSNQPQHF	TGCGCCAGCAGCCAACCGGCTCGGGGTAGCAATCAGCCCCAGCATTTT
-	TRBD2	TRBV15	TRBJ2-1	CATSWSLSGGRSSYNEQFF	TGTGCCACCAGCTGGTCTTTAAGCGGGGGGCGTAGCTCCTACAATGAGCAGTTCTTC
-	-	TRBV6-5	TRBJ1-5	CASSYDGGQPQHF	TGTGCCAGCAGTTACGATGGAGGTCAGCCCCAGCATTTT
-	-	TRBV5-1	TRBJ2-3	CASRIQVFADTQYF	TGCGCCAGCAGAATACAGGTATTTGCAGATACGCAGTATTTT
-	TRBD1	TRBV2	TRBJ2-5	CAIISDRGIGETQYF	TGTGCCATTATCAGTGACAGGGGAATCGGCGAGACCCAGTACTTC
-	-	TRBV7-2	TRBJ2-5	CASSLSIDKETQYF	TGTGCCAGCAGCTTAAGTATAGACAAAGAGACCCAGTACTTC
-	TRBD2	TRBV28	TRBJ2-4	CASSLAGVDIQYF	TGTGCCAGCAGTCTAGCGGGAGTAGACATTCAGTACTTC
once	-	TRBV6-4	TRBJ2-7	CASRIATASYEQYF	TGTGCCAGCAGGATCGCGACAGCCTCCTACGAGCAGTACTTC
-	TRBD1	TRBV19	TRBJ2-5	CASSMRQGRGQETQYF	TGTGCCAGTAGTATGAGACAGGGTCGGGGACAAGAGACCCAGTACTTC
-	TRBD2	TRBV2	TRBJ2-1	CARGREAGGEQFF	TGTGCCAGAGGCCGGGAGGCGGGGGGTGAGCAGTTCTTC
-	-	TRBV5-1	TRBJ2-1	CASSFSGSGNEQFF	TGCGCCAGCAGCTTCTCCGGGTCTGGGAATGAGCAGTTCTTC
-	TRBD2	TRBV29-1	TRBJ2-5	CSVIGRAGETQYF	TGCAGCGTTATCGGGAGGGCGGGGGAGACCCAGTACTTC
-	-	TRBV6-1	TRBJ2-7	CASLTTLSYEQYF	TGTGCCAGCCTCACTACACTATCCTACGAGCAGTACTTC
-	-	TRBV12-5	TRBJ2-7	CASGPLGRDATGEQYF	TGTGCTAGTGGTCCCCTCGGCAGGGATGCTACCGGCGAGCAGTACTTC
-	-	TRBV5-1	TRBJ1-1	CASSKGGSSNTEAFF	TGCGCCAGCAGCAAAGGGGGATCATCGAACACTGAAGCTTTCTTT
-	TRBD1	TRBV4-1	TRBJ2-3	CASSLTGQDFTDTQYF	TGCGCCAGCAGCCTAACCGGACAGGACTTCACAGATACGCAGTATTTT
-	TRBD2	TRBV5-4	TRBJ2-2	CASSLGGAGGLTGELFF	TGTGCCAGCAGCTTGGGTGGGGCGGGAGGGCTGACCGGGGAGCTGTTTTTT
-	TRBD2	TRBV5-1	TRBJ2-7	CASSLGRGAGEQYF	TGCGCCAGCAGCTTGGGGCGGGGGGCTGGCGAGCAGTACTTC
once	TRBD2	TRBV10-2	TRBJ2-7	CASSDRLAGFYEQYF	TGCGCCAGCAGTGATCGACTAGCGGGATTCTACGAGCAGTACTTC
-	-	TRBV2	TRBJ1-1	CASRSTVMMAEAFF	TGTGCCAGCAGAAGTACAGTGATGATGGCTGAAGCTTTCTTT
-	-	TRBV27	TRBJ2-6	CASLPLGHPFSGANVLTF	TGTGCCAGCCTCCCGTTGGGGCACCCCTTCTCTGGGGCCAACGTCCTGACTTTC
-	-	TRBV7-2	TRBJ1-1	CASSLFSNTEAFF	TGTGCCAGCAGCTTATTCTCGAACACTGAAGCTTTCTTT
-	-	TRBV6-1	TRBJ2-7	CASADSFYEQYF	TGTGCCAGCGCGGACAGTTTCTACGAGCAGTACTTC
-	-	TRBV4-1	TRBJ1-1	CASSPSTGSEAFF	TGCGCCAGCAGCCCTTCGACGGGTTCTGAAGCTTTCTTT
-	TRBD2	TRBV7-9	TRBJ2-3	CASSQLGLAGSTDTQYF	TGTGCCAGCAGCCAACTCGGACTAGCGGGGAGCACAGATACGCAGTATTTT
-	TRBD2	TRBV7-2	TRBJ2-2	CASSLGVGGGLAGFRELFF	TGTGCCAGCAGCTTAGGAGTTGGGGGAGGACTAGCGGGATTTCGGGAGCTGTTTTTT
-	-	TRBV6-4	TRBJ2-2	CASRAGANTGELFF	TGTGCCAGCAGAGCAGGGGCGAACACCGGGGAGCTGTTTTTT
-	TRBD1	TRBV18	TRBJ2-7	CASSKTGGDSYEQYF	TGTGCCAGCTCAAAGACAGGGGGCGATTCCTACGAGCAGTACTTC
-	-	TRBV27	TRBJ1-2	CASSFAKPGYTF	TGTGCCAGCAGTTTTGCTAAACCTGGCTACACCTTC
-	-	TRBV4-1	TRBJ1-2	CASSLQAGVDGGYTF	TGCGCCAGCAGCCTACAGGCGGGGGTTGATGGGGGCTACACCTTC
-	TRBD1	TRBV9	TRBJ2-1	CASSVVRTGTGSLF	TGTGCCAGCAGCGTAGTCCGGACCGGGACAGGCAGCCTCTTC
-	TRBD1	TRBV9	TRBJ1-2	CASSVAQQGEFGYTF	TGTGCCAGCAGCGTAGCTCAACAGGGGGAATTTGGCTACACCTTC
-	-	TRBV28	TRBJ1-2	CASSLIGAPYGYTF	TGTGCCAGCAGTTTGATAGGGGCCCCCTATGGCTACACCTTC
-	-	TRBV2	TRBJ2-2	CASISVTGELFF	TGTGCCAGCATATCAGTCACCGGGGAGCTGTTTTTT
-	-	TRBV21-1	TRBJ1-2	CASSKGGQPLLYGYTF	TGTGCCAGCAGCAAAGGCGGACAACCTCTACTTTATGGCTACACCTTC
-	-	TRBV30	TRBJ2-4	CAIYRTINIQYF	TGTGCCATTTACAGGACAATAAACATTCAGTACTTC
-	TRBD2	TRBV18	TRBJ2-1	CASSLEAGDYNSDEQFF	TGTGCCAGCTCACTCGAAGCCGGGGACTACAATAGCGATGAGCAGTTCTTC
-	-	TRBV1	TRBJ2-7	CTSIKGAPHEQYF	TGCACCAGTATCAAGGGAGCCCCCCACGAGCAGTACTTC
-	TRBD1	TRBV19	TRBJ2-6	CASSRQGPISGANVLTF	TGTGCCAGTAGTCGACAGGGCCCTATATCTGGGGCCAACGTCCTGACTTTC
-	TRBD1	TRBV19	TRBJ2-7	CASSISGQRTYEQYF	TGTGCCAGTAGTATTTCGGGACAGCGAACCTACGAGCAGTACTTC
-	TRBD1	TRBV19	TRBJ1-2	CASTPRDSDLGYTF	TGTGCCAGTACCCCCCGGGACAGTGACCTCGGCTACACCTTC
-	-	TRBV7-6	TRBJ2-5	CASSLSDRLGGETQYF	TGTGCCAGCAGCTTATCTGACAGGCTGGGGGGGGAGACCCAGTACTTC
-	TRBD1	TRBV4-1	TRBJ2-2	CATSEGQGALWELFF	TGCGCCACTTCCGAGGGTCAGGGGGCTCTTTGGGAGCTGTTTTTT
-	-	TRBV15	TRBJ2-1	CATSRDFGLDKFF	TGTGCCACCAGCAGAGATTTTGGACTGGATAAGTTCTTC
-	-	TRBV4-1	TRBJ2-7	CASSQAGGGWDYEQYF	TGCGCCAGCAGCCAAGCAGGAGGGGGCTGGGACTACGAGCAGTACTTC
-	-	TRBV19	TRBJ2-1	CASTGDNEQFF	TGTGCCAGTACGGGGGACAATGAGCAGTTCTTC
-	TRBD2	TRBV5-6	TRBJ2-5	CASSLRGGLETQYF	TGTGCCAGCAGCTTGCGGGGGGGCCTAGAGACCCAGTACTTC
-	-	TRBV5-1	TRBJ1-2	CASSSTGPRAQSNYGYTF	TGCGCCAGCAGCTCGACAGGACCCCGAGCCCAAAGTAACTATGGCTACACCTTC
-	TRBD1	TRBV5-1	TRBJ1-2	CASSAGTGFYGYTF	TGCGCCAGTTCAGCTGGGACAGGGTTTTATGGCTACACCTTC
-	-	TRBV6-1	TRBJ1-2	CASSVSQTPYGYTF	TGTGCCAGCAGTGTTTCACAAACGCCCTATGGCTACACCTTC
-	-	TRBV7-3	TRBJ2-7	CASSLFGGGAGLHEQYF	TGTGCCAGCAGCTTATTTGGTGGGGGGGCCGGTCTACACGAGCAGTACTTC